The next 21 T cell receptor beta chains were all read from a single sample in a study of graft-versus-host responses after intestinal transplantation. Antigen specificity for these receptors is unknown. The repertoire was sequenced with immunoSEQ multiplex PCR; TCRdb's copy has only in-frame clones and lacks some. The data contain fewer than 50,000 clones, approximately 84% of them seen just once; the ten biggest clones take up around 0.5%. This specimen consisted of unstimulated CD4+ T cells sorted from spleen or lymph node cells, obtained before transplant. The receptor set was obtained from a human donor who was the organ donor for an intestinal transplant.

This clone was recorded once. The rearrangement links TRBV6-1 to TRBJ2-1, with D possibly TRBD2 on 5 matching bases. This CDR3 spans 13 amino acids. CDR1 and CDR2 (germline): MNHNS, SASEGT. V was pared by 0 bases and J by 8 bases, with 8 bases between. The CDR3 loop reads CASSEAPGYEQFF. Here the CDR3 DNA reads TGTGCCAGCAGTGAAGCCCCGGGGTATGAGCAGTTCTTC.

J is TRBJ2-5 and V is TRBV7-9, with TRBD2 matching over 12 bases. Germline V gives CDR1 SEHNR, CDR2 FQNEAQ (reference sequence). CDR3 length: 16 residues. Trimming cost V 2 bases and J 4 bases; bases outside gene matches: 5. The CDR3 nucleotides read TGTGCCAGCAGCTTACGACTAGCGGGAGCCGGAGAGACCCAGTACTTC. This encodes CASSLRLAGAGETQYF. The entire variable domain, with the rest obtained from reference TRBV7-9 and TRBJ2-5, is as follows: DTGVSQNPRHKITKRGQNVTFRCDPISEHNRLYWYRQTLGQGPEFLTYFQNEAQLEKSRLLSDRFSAERPKGSFSTLEIQRTEQGDSAMYLCASSLRLAGAGETQYFGPGTRLLVL.

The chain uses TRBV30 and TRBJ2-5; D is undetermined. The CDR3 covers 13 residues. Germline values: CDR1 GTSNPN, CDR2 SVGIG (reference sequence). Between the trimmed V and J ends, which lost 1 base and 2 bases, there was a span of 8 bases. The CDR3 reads CAWSDGFQETQYF. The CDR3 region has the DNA TGTGCCTGGAGTGACGGTTTTCAAGAGACCCAGTACTTC.

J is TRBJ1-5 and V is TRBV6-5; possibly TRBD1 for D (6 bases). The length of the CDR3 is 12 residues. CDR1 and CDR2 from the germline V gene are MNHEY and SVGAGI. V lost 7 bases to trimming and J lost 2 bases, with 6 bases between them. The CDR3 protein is CASNRGNQPQHF. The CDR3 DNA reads TGTGCCAGCAACAGGGGCAATCAGCCCCAGCATTTT.

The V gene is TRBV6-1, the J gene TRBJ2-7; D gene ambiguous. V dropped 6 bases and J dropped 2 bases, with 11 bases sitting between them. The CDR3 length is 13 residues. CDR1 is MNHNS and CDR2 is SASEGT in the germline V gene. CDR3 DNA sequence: TGTGCCAGCAGCGCCCTTTTTGCCTACGAGCAGTACTTC. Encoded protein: CASSALFAYEQYF.

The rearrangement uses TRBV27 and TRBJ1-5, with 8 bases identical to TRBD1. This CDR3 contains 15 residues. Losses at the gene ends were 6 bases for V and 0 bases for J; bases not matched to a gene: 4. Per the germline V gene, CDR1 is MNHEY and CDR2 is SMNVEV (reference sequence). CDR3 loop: CASSPGQGSNQPQHF. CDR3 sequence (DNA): TGTGCCAGCAGCCCAGGACAGGGTAGCAATCAGCCCCAGCATTTT.

The CDR3 loop reads CASSLKRGGTDTQYF. The CDR3, as DNA: TGCGCCAGCAGCTTGAAGCGGGGGGGCACAGATACGCAGTATTTT. The V and J genes are TRBV5-1 and TRBJ2-3, with TRBD2 identical over 9 bases. This CDR3 spans 15 amino acids. The V gene end was trimmed by 1 base and the J gene end by 1 base; junction bases not matched to a gene: 1. Germline V CDR1 and CDR2: SGHRS, YFSETQ.

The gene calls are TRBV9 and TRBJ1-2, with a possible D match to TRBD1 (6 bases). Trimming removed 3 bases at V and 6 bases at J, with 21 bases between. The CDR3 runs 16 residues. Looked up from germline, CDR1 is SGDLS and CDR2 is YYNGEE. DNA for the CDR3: TGTGCCAGCAGCGCAGAATATGCAAGACAGGTGGATGGCTACACCTTC. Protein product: CASSAEYARQVDGYTF. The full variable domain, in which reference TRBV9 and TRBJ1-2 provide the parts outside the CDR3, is DSGVTQTPKHLITATGQRVTLRCSPRSGDLSVYWYQQSLDQGLQFLIQYYNGEERAKGNILERFSAQQFPDLHSELNLSSLELGDSALYFCASSAEYARQVDGYTFGSGTRLTVV.

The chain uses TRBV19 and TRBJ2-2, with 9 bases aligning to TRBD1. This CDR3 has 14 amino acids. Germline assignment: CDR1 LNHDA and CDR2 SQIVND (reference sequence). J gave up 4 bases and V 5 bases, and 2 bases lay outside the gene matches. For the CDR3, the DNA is TGTGCCAGTAGTCCACAGGGGGCCACCGGGGAGCTGTTTTTT. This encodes CASSPQGATGELFF.

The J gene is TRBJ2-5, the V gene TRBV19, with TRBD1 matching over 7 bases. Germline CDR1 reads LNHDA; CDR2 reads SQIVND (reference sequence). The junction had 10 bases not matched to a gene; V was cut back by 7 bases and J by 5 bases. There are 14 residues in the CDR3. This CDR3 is CASMKGGVRETQYF. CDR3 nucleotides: TGTGCCAGTATGAAAGGGGGCGTCCGGGAGACCCAGTACTTC.

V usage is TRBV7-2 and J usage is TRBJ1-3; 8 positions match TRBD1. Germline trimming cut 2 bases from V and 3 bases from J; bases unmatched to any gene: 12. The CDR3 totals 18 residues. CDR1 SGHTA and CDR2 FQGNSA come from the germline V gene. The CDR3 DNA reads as TGTGCCAGCAGCTTACCCCTCGGGGACAGGACCAGTGGAAACACCATATATTTT. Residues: CASSLPLGDRTSGNTIYF. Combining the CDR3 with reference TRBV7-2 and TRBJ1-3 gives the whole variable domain GAGVSQSPSNKVTEKGKDVELRCDPISGHTALYWYRQSLGQGLEFLIYFQGNSAPDKSGLPSDRFSAERTGGSVSTLTIQRTQQEDSAVYLCASSLPLGDRTSGNTIYFGEGSWLTVV.

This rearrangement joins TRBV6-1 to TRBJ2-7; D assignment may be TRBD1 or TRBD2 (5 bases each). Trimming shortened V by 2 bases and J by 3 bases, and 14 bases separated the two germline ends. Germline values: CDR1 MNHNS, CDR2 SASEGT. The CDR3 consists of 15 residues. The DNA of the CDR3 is TGTGCCAGCAGTGAAAGGAGGTGGCAGGGCTACGAGCAGTACTTC. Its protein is CASSERRWQGYEQYF.

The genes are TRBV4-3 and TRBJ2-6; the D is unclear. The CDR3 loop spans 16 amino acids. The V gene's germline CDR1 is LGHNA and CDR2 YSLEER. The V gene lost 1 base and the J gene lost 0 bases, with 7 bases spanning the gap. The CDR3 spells CASSQAQVSGANVLTF. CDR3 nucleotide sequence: TGCGCCAGCAGCCAAGCCCAGGTCTCTGGGGCCAACGTCCTGACTTTC.

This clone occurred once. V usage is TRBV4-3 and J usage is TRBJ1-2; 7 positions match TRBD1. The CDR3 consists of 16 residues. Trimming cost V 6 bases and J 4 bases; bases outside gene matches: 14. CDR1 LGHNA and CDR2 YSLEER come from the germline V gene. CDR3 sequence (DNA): TGCGCCAGCAGTCAGATCTTACAGGGGTTTGGCTATGGCTACACCTTC. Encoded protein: CASSQILQGFGYGYTF.

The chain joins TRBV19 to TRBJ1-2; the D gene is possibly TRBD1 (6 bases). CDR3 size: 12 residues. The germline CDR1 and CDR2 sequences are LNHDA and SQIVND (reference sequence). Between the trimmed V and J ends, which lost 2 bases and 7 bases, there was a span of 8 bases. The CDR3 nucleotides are TGTGCCAGTAGTATACAGGGGTTTGGCTACACCTTC. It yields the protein CASSIQGFGYTF.

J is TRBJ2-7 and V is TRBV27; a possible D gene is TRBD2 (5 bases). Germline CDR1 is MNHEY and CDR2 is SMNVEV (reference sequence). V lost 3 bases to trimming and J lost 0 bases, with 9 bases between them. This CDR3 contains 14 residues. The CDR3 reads CASSFRTFSYEQYF. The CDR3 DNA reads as TGTGCCAGCAGTTTTAGGACTTTCTCCTACGAGCAGTACTTC.

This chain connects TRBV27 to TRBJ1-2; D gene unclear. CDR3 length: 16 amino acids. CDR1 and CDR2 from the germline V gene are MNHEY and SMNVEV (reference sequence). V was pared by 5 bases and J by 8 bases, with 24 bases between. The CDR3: CASSPSRTILLSGYTF. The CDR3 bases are TGTGCCAGCAGTCCTTCGCGGACTATCTTATTATCGGGCTACACCTTC.

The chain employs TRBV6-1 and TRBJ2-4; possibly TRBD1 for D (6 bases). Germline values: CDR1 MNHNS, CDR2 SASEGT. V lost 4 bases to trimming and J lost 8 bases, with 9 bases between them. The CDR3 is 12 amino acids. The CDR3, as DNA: TGTGCCAGCAGTGCAGGGGTGGACATTCAGTACTTC. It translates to CASSAGVDIQYF.

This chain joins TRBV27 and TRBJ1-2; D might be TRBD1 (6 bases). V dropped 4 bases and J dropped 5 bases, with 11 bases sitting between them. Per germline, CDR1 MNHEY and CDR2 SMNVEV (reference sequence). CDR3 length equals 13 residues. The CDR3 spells CASSWGPGYGYTF. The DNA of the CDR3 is TGTGCCAGCAGTTGGGGGCCAGGTTATGGCTACACCTTC.

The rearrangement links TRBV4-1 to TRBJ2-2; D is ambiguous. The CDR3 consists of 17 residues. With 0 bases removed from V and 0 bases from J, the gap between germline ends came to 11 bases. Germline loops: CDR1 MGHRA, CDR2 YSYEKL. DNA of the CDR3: TGCGCCAGCAGCCAAGATACCCGTTCCGCGAACACCGGGGAGCTGTTTTTT. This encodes CASSQDTRSANTGELFF.

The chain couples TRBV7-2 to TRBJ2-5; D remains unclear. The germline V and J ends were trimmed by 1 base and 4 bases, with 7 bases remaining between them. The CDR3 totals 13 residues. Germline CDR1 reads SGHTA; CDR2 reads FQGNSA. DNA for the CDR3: TGTGCCAGCAGCTTAGAATCTGGAGAGACCCAGTACTTC. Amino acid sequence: CASSLESGETQYF.